These T cell receptor beta chains were read from a single sample in a study of cytomegalovirus exposure and HLA in healthy donors. The assay was immunoSEQ multiplex PCR, and TCRdb's table has in-frame clones only and misses some. The sample gives 200,000 to 250,000 clones, approximately 88% of which show up once; more than 13% is in the top ten. Sequencing used PBMCs. These receptors were collected from a woman aged 25 to 39 in good health and CMV-seropositive. Each CDR3 is given with its conserved first and last residue. A D gene is named only where the DNA matches it firmly. Clone size is stated in some rows and not others, as once, few, many or a class when expanded.

v_gene	abundance	len	d_gene	j_gene	CDR3nt	CDR3aa
TRBV5-1	-	14	TRBD1	TRBJ2-7	TGCGCCAGCAGCTTTGGACAGGGGTACGACGAGCAGTACTTC	CASSFGQGYDEQYF
TRBV7-3	many	17	TRBD2	TRBJ2-1	TGTGCCAGCAGCCCGGGACTAGCGGGAGGGCCGGGCAATGAGCAGTTCTTC	CASSPGLAGGPGNEQFF
TRBV27	-	15	-	TRBJ2-6	TGTGCCAGCAGTCACAGTTATTCTGGGGCCAACGTCCTGACTTTC	CASSHSYSGANVLTF
TRBV30	-	10	-	TRBJ2-1	TGTGCCTGGGGCAGCCATGAGCAGTTCTTC	CAWGSHEQFF
TRBV5-1	-	12	TRBD1	TRBJ2-7	TGCGCCAGCGGAACAGGGGACTACGAGCAGTACTTC	CASGTGDYEQYF
TRBV27	few	14	TRBD1	TRBJ2-2	TGTGCCAGCAGTGAGGACAGGGACACCGGGGAGCTGTTTTTT	CASSEDRDTGELFF
TRBV25-1	-	11	-	TRBJ2-7	TGTGCCAGCGGACCCCCTGGCGAGCAGTACTTC	CASGPPGEQYF
TRBV6-5	-	12	TRBD1	TRBJ2-7	TGTGCCACCTCGGGACAGGGTCGGGAGCAGTACTTC	CATSGQGREQYF
TRBV18	-	13	-	TRBJ2-7	TGTGCCAGCTCACTGGGGCAGGGGCTCGAGCAGTACTTC	CASSLGQGLEQYF
TRBV2	-	14	TRBD1	TRBJ2-5	TGTGCCAGCAGTAGCGGGACAGGGGGCGAGACCCAGTACTTC	CASSSGTGGETQYF
TRBV5-5	-	14	-	TRBJ1-2	TGTGCCAGCAGCTTGGGGACACCCAACTATGGCTACACCTTC	CASSLGTPNYGYTF
TRBV2	-	13	-	TRBJ2-7	TGTGCCAGCAGGCGCAGTGTCTCCTACGAGCAGTACTTC	CASRRSVSYEQYF
TRBV5-1	once	14	TRBD1	TRBJ1-2	TGCGCCAGCAGCTTGGTTGACAGGGGGGCAGACTACACCTTC	CASSLVDRGADYTF
TRBV5-4	-	13	-	TRBJ1-1	TGTGCCAGCAGGGTAGGCCAAAACACTGAAGCTTTCTTT	CASRVGQNTEAFF
TRBV13	-	14	-	TRBJ2-3	TGTGCCAGCAGCTCCAGGACCCCGTTTGATACGCAGTATTTT	CASSSRTPFDTQYF
TRBV1	-	15	-	TRBJ2-3	TGCACCAGCAGCCAAGGGACGACTAGCGTAGATACGCAGTATTTT	CTSSQGTTSVDTQYF
TRBV29-1	few	16	-	TRBJ2-1	TGCAGCGTTGATCAAGTTAGGGCTGGCTCCTACAATGAGCAGTTCTTC	CSVDQVRAGSYNEQFF
TRBV10-3	-	13	-	TRBJ2-1	TGTGCCATCAGTGAGTCGGGAAGTCCTCTTGGGTTCTTC	CAISESGSPLGFF
TRBV2	-	15	TRBD2	TRBJ2-7	TGTGCCAGCAGTGAAGGGACTAGCGGCTCCTACGAGCAGTACTTC	CASSEGTSGSYEQYF
TRBV6-5	-	11	-	TRBJ1-2	TGTGCCAGCAGGAGGACAGAGGGCTACACCTTC	CASRRTEGYTF
TRBV30	-	14	-	TRBJ1-2	TGTGCCTGGAGAGAAGACAGGAGGGTCGGGAGCTACACCTTC	CAWREDRRVGSYTF
TRBV27	-	14	-	TRBJ1-4	TGTGCCAGCAGTTTATTTCGGGGGGGTGAAAAACTGTTTTTT	CASSLFRGGEKLFF
TRBV6-5	-	12	-	TRBJ2-1	TGTGCCAGCAGTTATGGGGGGAATGAGCAGTTCTTC	CASSYGGNEQFF
TRBV27	-	16	-	TRBJ1-5	TGCTCGACGCGGGCCAGGGGAGGTTATAGCAATCAGCCCCAGCATTTT	CSTRARGGYSNQPQHF
TRBV30	-	15	-	TRBJ2-3	TGTGCCTGGAGTGTACAGGCGGACCTCACAGATACGCAGTATTTT	CAWSVQADLTDTQYF
TRBV6-5	-	16	TRBD1	TRBJ1-2	TGTGCCAGCAGTTACTCGGAACCGGGACAGGGATATGGCTACACCTTC	CASSYSEPGQGYGYTF
TRBV11-2	once	13	-	TRBJ1-2	TGTGCCAGCAGCTTAGATCCCCCGAGTGGCTACACCTTC	CASSLDPPSGYTF
TRBV29-1	-	13	-	TRBJ1-2	TGCAGCGTTGCGGGCAGCCTCCACTATGGCTACACCTTC	CSVAGSLHYGYTF
TRBV27	-	16	TRBD2	TRBJ2-1	TGTGCCAGCAGTTTATACCCGGGACTAGCGGGAGACGAGCAGTTCTTC	CASSLYPGLAGDEQFF
TRBV30	-	12	-	TRBJ2-3	TGTGCCTGGAGTGTACTGCAAGATACGCAGTATTTT	CAWSVLQDTQYF
TRBV5-8	-	13	-	TRBJ2-7	TGTGCCAGCAGCTTGAATTCAGGCTACGAGCAGTACTTC	CASSLNSGYEQYF
TRBV13	-	16	TRBD1	TRBJ2-3	TGTGCCAGCAGCTCCGGACAGGGCCTGACGGGAGATACGCAGTATTTT	CASSSGQGLTGDTQYF
TRBV7-9	-	16	TRBD1	TRBJ1-2	TGTGCCAGCAGCCCTAGTCGGGCAGGGGGAGACTATGGCTACACCTTC	CASSPSRAGGDYGYTF
TRBV30	-	16	-	TRBJ1-4	TGTGCCTGGAGTGAAGGAACAGGTCCCGATGTTGAAAAACTGTTTTTT	CAWSEGTGPDVEKLFF
TRBV7-2	-	14	-	TRBJ1-2	TGTGCCAGCACCCCTCAGAGGGCATCCTCTGGCTACACCTTC	CASTPQRASSGYTF
TRBV30	once	11	-	TRBJ1-1	TGTGCCTGGACCTCCGGGACCGAAGCTTTCTTT	CAWTSGTEAFF
TRBV5-1	once	14	-	TRBJ1-1	TGCGCCAGCAGCTTGGCGGGCCGTGGCACTGAAGCTTTCTTT	CASSLAGRGTEAFF
TRBV18	-	13	-	TRBJ1-1	TGTGCCAGCTCACAACTGTCGAACACTGAAGCTTTCTTT	CASSQLSNTEAFF
TRBV5-1	-	17	TRBD2	TRBJ2-1	TGCGCCAGCAGCTTGGAGGCTAGCGGCAACCCCTACAATGAGCAGTTCTTC	CASSLEASGNPYNEQFF
TRBV19	few	14	-	TRBJ1-5	TGTGCCAGTAGTATCGACATTATGGGGCAGCCCCAGCATTTT	CASSIDIMGQPQHF
TRBV2	-	15	-	TRBJ2-3	TGTGCCAGCACCGAATGGGCAGCCAGCACAGATACGCAGTATTTT	CASTEWAASTDTQYF
TRBV10-3	-	15	TRBD1	TRBJ1-2	TGTGCCATCAGCCTTTCGAACAGGGGGCTTGATGGCTACACCTTC	CAISLSNRGLDGYTF
TRBV7-9	-	13	-	TRBJ1-2	TGTGCCAGCAGCTTTCCGGGAGGCTATGGCTACACCTTC	CASSFPGGYGYTF
TRBV6-1	-	13	-	TRBJ2-3	TGTGCCAGCAGTGCCCTGGGGTCAGATACGCAGTATTTT	CASSALGSDTQYF
TRBV28	-	12	-	TRBJ2-7	TGTGCCAGCAGTTTCCGGCCCTACGAGCAGTACTTC	CASSFRPYEQYF
TRBV10-3	-	16	-	TRBJ1-1	TGTGCCATCAGTGAACGTATAGGGGGGACGAACACTGAAGCTTTCTTT	CAISERIGGTNTEAFF
TRBV9	-	16	TRBD1	TRBJ2-3	TGTGCCAGCAGCGACCCGGGACAGGGCTACACAGATACGCAGTATTTT	CASSDPGQGYTDTQYF